The present entry profiles one T cell receptor (beta chain) with its context. The antigen is undetermined. The data derive from a study of T cell responses to AZD1222 COVID-19 vaccine. Assay used: immunoSEQ multiplex PCR; TCRdb lists only in-frame clones, some missing. The sample consists of about 100,000 clones, about 86% of them appearing once. Trimming shortened V by 1 base and J by 3 bases, and 10 bases separated the two germline ends. The V gene's germline CDR1 is GTSNPN and CDR2 SVGIG (reference sequence). This CDR3 has 14 residues. Notes on the study in general: Spike-wide coverage was observed for vaccine-associated CD4 TCRs, with dominant responses at 160-218 and 743-854. Compared with day 0, the breadth and depth of the Spike-specific TCR repertoire rose significantly after two doses of AZD1222.

The clonotype originates from an adult in good health. The rearrangement uses TRBV30 and TRBJ1-5; no clear D gene. Source: peripheral blood, taken on day 0 of AZD1222 vaccination. This CDR3 reads CAWSESDPNQPQHF. The CDR3 bases are TGTGCCTGGAGTGAGTCGGATCCCAATCAGCCCCAGCATTTT.